The entry below gives a single T cell receptor (beta chain) sequence along with its context. Its matching antigen is unknown. V lost 11 bases and J lost 1; bases outside the gene matches: 6. The CDR3 extends over 15 amino acids. The germline V gene encodes CDR1 MDHEN and CDR2 SYDVKM. This record belongs to a study of cytomegalovirus exposure and HLA in healthy donors. Study-level findings and limits: Most TCR sequences were rare, but some public TCRs occurred in many donors. Earlier analysis yielded a pattern in which most TCR beta V segments were productive about 87% or about 30% of the time.

A multiplex PCR was run with 60 Vbeta primers and 13 Jbeta primers. Assay: immunoSEQ multiplex PCR; the TCRdb copy retains only in-frame clones and omits some. The table includes about 120,000 clones, 75% to 90% detected once. The chain uses TRBV28 and TRBJ1-3; 12 nucleotides match TRBD1. This receptor was obtained from a man aged 25 to 45 in good health and CMV-seronegative. Sequencing was done on a sample of PBMCs. CDR3 loop: CASRGQGASGNTIYF. The CDR3 nucleotides read TGTGCCTCCAGGGGACAGGGGGCTTCTGGAAACACCATATATTTT.